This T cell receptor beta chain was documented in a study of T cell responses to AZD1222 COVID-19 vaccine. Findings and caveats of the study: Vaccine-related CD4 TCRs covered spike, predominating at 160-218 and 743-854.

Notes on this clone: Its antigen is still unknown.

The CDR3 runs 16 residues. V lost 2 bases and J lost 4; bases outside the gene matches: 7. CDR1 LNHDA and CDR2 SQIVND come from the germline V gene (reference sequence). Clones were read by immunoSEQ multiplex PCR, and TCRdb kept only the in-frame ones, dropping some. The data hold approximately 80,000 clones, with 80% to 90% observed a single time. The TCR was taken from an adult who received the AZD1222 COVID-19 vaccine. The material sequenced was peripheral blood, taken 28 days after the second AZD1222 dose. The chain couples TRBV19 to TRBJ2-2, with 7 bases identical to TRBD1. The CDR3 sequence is CASSIPTGTFTGELFF. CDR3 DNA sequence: TGTGCCAGTAGTATACCGACAGGGACCTTCACCGGGGAGCTGTTTTTT.